This TCR beta chain was profiled in a study of early T cells in non-severe SARS-CoV-2 infection. From the 5' RACE reads, TCRdb called clonotypes with MiXCR, one entry per CDR3 protein. The table has 80,000 to 100,000 distinct CDR3 sequences, approximately 13% seen once. The CDR3 is made up of 13 amino acids. Trimming stripped 6 bases from V and 3 bases from J, with 10 bases between. The germline V gene has CDR1 ENHRY and CDR2 SYGVKD. This clonotype has more than one count but fewer than ten. This clonotype was obtained from an adult who was a healthcare worker with PCR-confirmed SARS-CoV-2 infection or an uninfected control (not recorded which). The sample comprised whole blood. The chain recombines TRBV10-3 with TRBJ2-3; possible D gene TRBD1, 6 bases. As DNA, the CDR3 is TGTGCCATCAGGAGCAGGGGTACAGATACGCAGTATTTT. Translating it yields CAIRSRGTDTQYF.